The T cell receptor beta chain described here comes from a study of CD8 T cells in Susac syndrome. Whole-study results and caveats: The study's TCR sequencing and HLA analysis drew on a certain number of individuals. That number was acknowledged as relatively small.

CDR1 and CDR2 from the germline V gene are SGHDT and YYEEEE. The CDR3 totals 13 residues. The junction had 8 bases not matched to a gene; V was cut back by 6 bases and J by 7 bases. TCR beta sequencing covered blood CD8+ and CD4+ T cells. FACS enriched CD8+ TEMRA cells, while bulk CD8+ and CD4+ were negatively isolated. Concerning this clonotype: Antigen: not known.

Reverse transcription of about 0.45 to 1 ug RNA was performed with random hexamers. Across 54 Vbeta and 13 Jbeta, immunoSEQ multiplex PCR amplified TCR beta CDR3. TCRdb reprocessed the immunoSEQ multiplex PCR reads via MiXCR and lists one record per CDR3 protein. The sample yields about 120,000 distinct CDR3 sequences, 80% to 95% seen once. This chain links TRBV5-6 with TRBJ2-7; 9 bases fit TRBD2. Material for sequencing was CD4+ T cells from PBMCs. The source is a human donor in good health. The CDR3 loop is CASTAGGAGEQYF. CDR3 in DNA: TGTGCCAGCACCGCGGGAGGGGCCGGGGAGCAGTACTTC.